This T cell receptor beta chain was profiled in a study of beta chain features in type 1 diabetes. Overall study results and limits: There was a possibility that cDNA sequencing over-represented cells with high TCR expression. It was among patients, rather than healthy donors, that naive, central memory and Treg TCRB repertoires appeared more similar. Significant though moderate, a shortening of TCRB CDR3s appeared in all four CD4+ subsets of Type 1 diabetes patients.

The collection from each donor was one heparinised blood draw averaging around 120 mL. Naive, central memory, regulatory and stem cell-like memory cells within the CD4+ compartment were sorted using CD45RO/CCR7/CD25/CD127/CD95/CD27. Germline CDR1 MGHRA, CDR2 YSYEKL. Losses at the gene ends were 4 bases for V and 4 bases for J; bases not matched to a gene: 4. This CDR3 is built from 14 residues. Reverse transcribing all isolated RNA meant expressed TCRB transcripts were sequenced. The protocol was immunoSEQ multiplex PCR, while the TCRdb copy is restricted to in-frame clones and leaves out a portion. The sample has 20,000 to 30,000 clones; about 52% are singletons. This clone was counted only a few times. Its antigen is currently unknown.

This chain links TRBV4-1 with TRBJ2-1; 7 positions agree with TRBD1. This receptor was taken from a man aged 25-40 years with type 1 diabetes. Sequenced material: stem cell memory CD4+ T cells from blood. The CDR3 DNA sequence: TGCGCCAGCAGCCCCCCGACAGGGTACAATGAGCAGTTCTTC. Protein product: CASSPPTGYNEQFF.